Below are 3 T cell receptor beta chains sequenced from a single sample in a study of T cells in localized non-small cell lung cancer. Assay: immunoSEQ multiplex PCR; the TCRdb copy retains only in-frame clones and omits some. The sample lists about 52,000 clones; around 81% were seen once. The sample consisted of PBMCs, taken before any cancer treatment. Source of these receptors: a woman aged 35-75 years with stage II lung adenocarcinoma.

CDR3 sequence (DNA): TGTGCCAGCAGATCAGGGATCGGAAACACCATATATTTT. This gives the protein CASRSGIGNTIYF. This chain uses TRBV6-5 with TRBJ1-3; tentatively, D is TRBD1 (5 bases). Germline V gene lookup returns CDR1 MNHEY and CDR2 SVGAGI. This CDR3 has 13 residues. The V gene lost 6 bases and the J gene lost 4 bases, with 10 bases spanning the gap.

The rearrangement links TRBV11-3 to TRBJ2-3; D assignment may be TRBD1 or TRBD2 (6 bases each). Trimming left V 1 base short and J 2 bases short, with 7 bases between. CDR1 is SGHNT and CDR2 is YENEEA in the germline V gene. This CDR3 has 14 residues. The CDR3 sequence: CASSLGGATDTQYF. The CDR3 nucleotides are TGTGCCAGCAGCTTAGGGGGGGCCACAGATACGCAGTATTTT.

The rearrangement links TRBV19 to TRBJ2-2, with 7 bases identical to TRBD1. After removal of 5 bases from V and 7 bases from J, the junction contained 4 bases not matched to a gene. Germline V CDR1 and CDR2: LNHDA, SQIVND (reference sequence). CDR3 size: 13 residues. The CDR3 DNA sequence: TGTGCCAGTAGTGTCAGGGGGATCGGGGAGCTGTTTTTT. Translated: CASSVRGIGELFF.